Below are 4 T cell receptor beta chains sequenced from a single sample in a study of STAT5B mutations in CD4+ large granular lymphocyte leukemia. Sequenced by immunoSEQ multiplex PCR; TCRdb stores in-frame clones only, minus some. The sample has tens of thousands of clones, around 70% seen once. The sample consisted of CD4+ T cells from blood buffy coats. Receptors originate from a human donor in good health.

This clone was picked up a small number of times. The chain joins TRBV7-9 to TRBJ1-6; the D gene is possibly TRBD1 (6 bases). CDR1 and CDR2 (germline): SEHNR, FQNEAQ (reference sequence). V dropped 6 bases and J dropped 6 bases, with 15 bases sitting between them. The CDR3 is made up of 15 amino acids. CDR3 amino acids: CASSFPGGTNSPLHF. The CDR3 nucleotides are TGTGCCAGCAGTTTCCCGGGGGGCACTAATTCACCCCTCCACTTT.

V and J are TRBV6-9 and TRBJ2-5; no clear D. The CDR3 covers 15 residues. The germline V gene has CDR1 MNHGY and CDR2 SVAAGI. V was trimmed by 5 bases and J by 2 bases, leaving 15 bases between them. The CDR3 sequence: CASSPPGPRQETQYF. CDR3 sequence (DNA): TGTGCCAGCAGTCCCCCCGGACCGCGGCAAGAGACCCAGTACTTC.

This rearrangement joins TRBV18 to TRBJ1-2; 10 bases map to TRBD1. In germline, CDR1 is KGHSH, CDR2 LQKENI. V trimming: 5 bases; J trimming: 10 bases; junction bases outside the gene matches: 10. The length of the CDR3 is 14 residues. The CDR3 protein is CASSTLGTGASYTF. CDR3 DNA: TGTGCCAGCTCAACCCTCGGGACAGGGGCTTCCTACACCTTC.

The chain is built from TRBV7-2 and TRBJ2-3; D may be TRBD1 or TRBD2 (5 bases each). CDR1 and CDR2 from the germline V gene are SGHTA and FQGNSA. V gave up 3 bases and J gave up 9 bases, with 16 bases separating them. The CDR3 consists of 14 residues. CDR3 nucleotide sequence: TGTGCCAGCAGCTTGGAGGTAGGCCCAGGGACGCAGTATTTT. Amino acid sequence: CASSLEVGPGTQYF.